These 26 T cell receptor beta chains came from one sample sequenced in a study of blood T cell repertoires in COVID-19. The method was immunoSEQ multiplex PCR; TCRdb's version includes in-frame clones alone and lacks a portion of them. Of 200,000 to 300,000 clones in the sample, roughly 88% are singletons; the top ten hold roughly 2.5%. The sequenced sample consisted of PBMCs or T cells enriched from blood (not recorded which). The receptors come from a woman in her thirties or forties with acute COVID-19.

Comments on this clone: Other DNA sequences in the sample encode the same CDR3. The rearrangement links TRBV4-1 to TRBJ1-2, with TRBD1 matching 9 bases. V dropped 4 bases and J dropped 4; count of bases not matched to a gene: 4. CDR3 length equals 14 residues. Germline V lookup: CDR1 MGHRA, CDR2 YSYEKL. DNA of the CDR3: TGCGCCAGCAGCCCTGGACAGGGGAGCTATGGCTACACCTTC. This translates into CASSPGQGSYGYTF.

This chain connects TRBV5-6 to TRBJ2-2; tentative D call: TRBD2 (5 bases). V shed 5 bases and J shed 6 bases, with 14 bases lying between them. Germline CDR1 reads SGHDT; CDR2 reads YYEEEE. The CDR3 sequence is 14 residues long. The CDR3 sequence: CASSLLGLAGELFF. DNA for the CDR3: TGTGCCAGCAGTCTACTAGGGCTCGCCGGGGAGCTGTTTTTT.

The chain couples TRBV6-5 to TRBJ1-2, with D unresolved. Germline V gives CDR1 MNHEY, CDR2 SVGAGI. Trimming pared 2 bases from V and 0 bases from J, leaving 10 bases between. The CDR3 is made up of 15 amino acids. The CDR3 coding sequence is TGTGCCAGCAGTTACGACTATACAGCTAACTATGGCTACACCTTC. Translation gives CASSYDYTANYGYTF.

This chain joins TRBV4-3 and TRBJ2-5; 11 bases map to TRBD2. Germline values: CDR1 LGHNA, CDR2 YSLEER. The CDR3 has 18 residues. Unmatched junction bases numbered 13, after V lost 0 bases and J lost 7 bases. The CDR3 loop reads CASSQDPILSGGAGTQYF. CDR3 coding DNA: TGCGCCAGCAGCCAAGATCCAATCCTTAGCGGGGGGGCCGGGACCCAGTACTTC.

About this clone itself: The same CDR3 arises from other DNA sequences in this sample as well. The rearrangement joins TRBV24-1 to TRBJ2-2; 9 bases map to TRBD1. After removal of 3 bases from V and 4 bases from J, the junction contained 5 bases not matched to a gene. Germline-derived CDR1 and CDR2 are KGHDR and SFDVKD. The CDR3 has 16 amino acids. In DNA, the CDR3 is TGTGCCACCAGTGATCCGGGACAGGGCGGCACCGGGGAGCTGTTTTTT. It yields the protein CATSDPGQGGTGELFF.

The CDR3 DNA is TGCGCCAGCAGCCCATTTGGGACTAGCGGGGAGGGCAAAAACATTCAGTACTTC. Its translation is CASSPFGTSGEGKNIQYF. This sequence joins TRBV5-1 and TRBJ2-4; 13 positions agree with TRBD2. Trimming took 4 bases from V and 3 from J; bases not matched to a gene: 10. In germline, CDR1 is SGHRS, CDR2 YFSETQ. The CDR3 runs 18 residues.

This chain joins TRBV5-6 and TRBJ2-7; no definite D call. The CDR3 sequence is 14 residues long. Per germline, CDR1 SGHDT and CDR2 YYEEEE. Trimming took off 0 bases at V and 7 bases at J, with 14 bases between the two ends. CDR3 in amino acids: CASSLGVSVGEQYF. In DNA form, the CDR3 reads TGTGCCAGCAGCTTGGGTGTCAGCGTGGGTGAGCAGTACTTC.

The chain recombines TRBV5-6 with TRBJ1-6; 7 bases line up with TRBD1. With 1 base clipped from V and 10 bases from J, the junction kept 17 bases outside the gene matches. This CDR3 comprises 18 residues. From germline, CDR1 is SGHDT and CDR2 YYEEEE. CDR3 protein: CASSLWGTVGSIRSPLHF. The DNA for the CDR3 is TGTGCCAGCAGCTTGTGGGGGACAGTAGGGTCTATAAGGTCACCCCTCCACTTT.

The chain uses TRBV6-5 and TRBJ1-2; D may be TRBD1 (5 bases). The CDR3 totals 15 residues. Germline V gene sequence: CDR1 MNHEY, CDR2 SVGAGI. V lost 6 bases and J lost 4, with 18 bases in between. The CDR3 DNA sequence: TGTGCCAGCAGCCAAGGGGCAGGGTGGACCTATGGCTACACCTTC. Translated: CASSQGAGWTYGYTF.

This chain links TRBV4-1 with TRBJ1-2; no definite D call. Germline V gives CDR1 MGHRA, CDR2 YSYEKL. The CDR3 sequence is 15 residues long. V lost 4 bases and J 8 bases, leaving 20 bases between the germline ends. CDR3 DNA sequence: TGCGCCAGCAGCCCGACCCGGGGTTTATCGGAAGGCTACACCTTC. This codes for CASSPTRGLSEGYTF.

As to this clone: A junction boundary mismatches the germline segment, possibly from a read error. Here the CDR3 DNA reads TGTGCCAGCGGCGCGGATGGAGGACGATGCTTC. Amino acid sequence: CASGADGGRCF. This chain links TRBV2 with TRBJ2-4; D might be TRBD2 (5 bases). Germline lookup yields CDR1 SNHLY and CDR2 FYNNEI. The CDR3 sequence is 11 residues long.

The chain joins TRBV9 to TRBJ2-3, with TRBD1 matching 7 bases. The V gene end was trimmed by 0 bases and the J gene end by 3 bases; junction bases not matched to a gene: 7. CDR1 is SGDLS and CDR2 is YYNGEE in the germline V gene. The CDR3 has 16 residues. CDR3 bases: TGTGCCAGCAGCGTAGCCAGAGGGGGCGGGACAGATACGCAGTATTTT. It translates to CASSVARGGGTDTQYF.

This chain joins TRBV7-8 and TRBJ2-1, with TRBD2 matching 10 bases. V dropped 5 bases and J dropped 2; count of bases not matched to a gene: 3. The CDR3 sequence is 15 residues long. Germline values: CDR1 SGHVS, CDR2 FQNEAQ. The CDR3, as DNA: TGTGCCAGCAGCCAGGGACTAGCGACCTACAATGAGCAGTTCTTC. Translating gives CASSQGLATYNEQFF.

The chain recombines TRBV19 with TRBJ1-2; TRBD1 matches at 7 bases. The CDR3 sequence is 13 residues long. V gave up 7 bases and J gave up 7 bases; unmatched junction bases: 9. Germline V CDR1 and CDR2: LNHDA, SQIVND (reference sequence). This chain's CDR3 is CASMRGGSSGYTF. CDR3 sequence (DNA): TGTGCCAGTATGCGAGGGGGCTCTTCTGGCTACACCTTC.

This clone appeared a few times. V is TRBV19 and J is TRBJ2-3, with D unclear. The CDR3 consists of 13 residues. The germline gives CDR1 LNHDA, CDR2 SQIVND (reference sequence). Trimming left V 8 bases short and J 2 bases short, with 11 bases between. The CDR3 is CASRADSTDTQYF. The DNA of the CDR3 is TGTGCCAGTCGTGCTGACTCCACAGATACGCAGTATTTT.

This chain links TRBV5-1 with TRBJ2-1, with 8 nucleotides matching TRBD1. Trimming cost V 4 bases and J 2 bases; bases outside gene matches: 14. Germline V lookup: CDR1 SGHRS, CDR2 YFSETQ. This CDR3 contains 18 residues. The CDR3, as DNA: TGCGCCAGCAGCCCATGGCCCAGCGGACAGGGAGCCTACAATGAGCAGTTCTTC. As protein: CASSPWPSGQGAYNEQFF.

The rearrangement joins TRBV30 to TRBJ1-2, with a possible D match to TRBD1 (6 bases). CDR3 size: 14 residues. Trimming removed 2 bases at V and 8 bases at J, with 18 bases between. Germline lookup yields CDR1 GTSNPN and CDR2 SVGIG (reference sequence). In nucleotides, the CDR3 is TGTGCCTGGAGTTCAGGGGAAACGACGGGGGGCTACACCTTC. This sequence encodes CAWSSGETTGGYTF.

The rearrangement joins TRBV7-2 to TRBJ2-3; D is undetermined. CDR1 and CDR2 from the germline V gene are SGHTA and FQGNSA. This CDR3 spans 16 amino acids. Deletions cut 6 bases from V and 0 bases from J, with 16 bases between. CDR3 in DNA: TGTGCCAGCAGTTCACGCGCCGTCCGGAGCACAGATACGCAGTATTTT. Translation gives CASSSRAVRSTDTQYF.

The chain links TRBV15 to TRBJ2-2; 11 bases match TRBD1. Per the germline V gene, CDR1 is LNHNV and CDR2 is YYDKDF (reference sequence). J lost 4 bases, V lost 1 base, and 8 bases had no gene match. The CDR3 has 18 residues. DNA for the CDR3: TGTGCCACCAGCAGAGCCGGACAGGGGGCCATCCTCACCGGGGAGCTGTTTTTT. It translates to CATSRAGQGAILTGELFF.

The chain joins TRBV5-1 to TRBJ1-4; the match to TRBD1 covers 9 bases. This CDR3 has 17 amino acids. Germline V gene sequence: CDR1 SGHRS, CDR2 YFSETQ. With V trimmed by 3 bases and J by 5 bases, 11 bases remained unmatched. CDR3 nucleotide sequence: TGCGCCAGCAGCTCCCGATCGGGGACAGGGACCAATGAAAAACTGTTTTTT. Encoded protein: CASSSRSGTGTNEKLFF.

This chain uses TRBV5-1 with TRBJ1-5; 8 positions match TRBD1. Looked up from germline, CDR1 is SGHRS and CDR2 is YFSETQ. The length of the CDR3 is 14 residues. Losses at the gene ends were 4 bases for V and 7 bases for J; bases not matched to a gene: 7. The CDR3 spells CASSPQGAGQPQHF. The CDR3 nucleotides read TGCGCCAGCAGCCCTCAGGGGGCTGGCCAGCCCCAGCATTTT.

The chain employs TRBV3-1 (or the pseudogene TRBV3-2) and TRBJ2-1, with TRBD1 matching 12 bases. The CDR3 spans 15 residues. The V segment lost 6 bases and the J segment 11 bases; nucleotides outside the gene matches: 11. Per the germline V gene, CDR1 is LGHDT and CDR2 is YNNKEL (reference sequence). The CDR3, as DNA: TGTGCCAGCAGTCTTCCGGGACAGGGGGCGAGGAAGCAGTTCTTC. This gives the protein CASSLPGQGARKQFF.

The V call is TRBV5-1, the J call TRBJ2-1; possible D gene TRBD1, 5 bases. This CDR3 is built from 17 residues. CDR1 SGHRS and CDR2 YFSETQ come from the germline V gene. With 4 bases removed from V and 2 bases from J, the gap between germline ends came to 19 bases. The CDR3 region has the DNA TGCGCCAGCAGCCGACGGGTGGGGCCTCTAGCCTACAATGAGCAGTTCTTC. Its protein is CASSRRVGPLAYNEQFF.

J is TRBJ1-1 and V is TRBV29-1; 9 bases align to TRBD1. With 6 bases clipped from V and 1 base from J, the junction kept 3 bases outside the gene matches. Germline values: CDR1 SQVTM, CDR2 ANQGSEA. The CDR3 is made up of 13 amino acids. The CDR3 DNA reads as TGCAGCGTGTCGACAGGGGGGAACACTGAAGCTTTCTTT. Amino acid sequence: CSVSTGGNTEAFF.

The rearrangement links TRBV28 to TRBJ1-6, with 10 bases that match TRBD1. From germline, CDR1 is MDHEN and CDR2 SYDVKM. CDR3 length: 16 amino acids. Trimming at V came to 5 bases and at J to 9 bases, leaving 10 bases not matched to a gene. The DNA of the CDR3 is TGTGCCAGCAGTCCTGGGACAGGGGACTTAAGTTCACCCCTCCACTTT. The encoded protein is CASSPGTGDLSSPLHF.

This chain's CDR3 is CASSPMGQLAGYGYTF. The CDR3 DNA is TGTGCCAGCTCACCTATGGGACAGCTAGCTGGCTATGGCTACACCTTC. The V and J genes are TRBV18 and TRBJ1-2; TRBD1 agrees at 7 bases. V lost 3 bases to trimming and J lost 4 bases; unmatched junction nucleotides: 11. Germline V gene sequence: CDR1 KGHSH, CDR2 LQKENI. The CDR3 has 16 amino acids. Together with reference TRBV18 and TRBJ1-2, the CDR3 gives the full variable domain: NAGVMQNPRHLVRRRGQEARLRCSPMKGHSHVYWYRQLPEEGLKFMVYLQKENIIDESGMPKERFSAEFPKEGPSILRIQQVVRGDSAAYFCASSPMGQLAGYGYTFGSGTRLTVV.